The clone carrying this T cell receptor beta chain was counted once. At one end the junction does not follow the germline gene, possibly because of a read error. This table comes from immunoSEQ multiplex PCR, and its TCRdb copy is limited to in-frame clones, with some not included. This table holds some 100,000 clones, about nine tenths found once. This record belongs to a study of control samples from healthy donors and cancer patients. This TCR was sampled from a human donor in good health. The donor label of this sample is uncertain. The sequenced sample consisted of blood.

In DNA form, the CDR3 reads TGTGCCAGCAGCTTCGACAGGGACAGCCGATGGCACTTC. Translated, it gives CASSFDRDSRWHF. V gene TRBV11-1 combines with J gene TRBJ2-7, with 7 bases identical to TRBD1. Germline loops: CDR1 SGHAT, CDR2 FQDESV (reference sequence). The CDR3 sequence is 13 residues long.